This T cell receptor beta chain was sequenced in a study of cytomegalovirus exposure and HLA in healthy donors. In germline, CDR1 is LNHNV, CDR2 YYDKDF (reference sequence). V was trimmed by 1 base and J by 2 bases, leaving 5 bases between them. The CDR3 has 13 amino acids. PCR was performed using 60 Vbeta and 13 Jbeta primers. Assay used: immunoSEQ multiplex PCR; TCRdb lists only in-frame clones, some missing. The table records 110,000 to 150,000 clones, less than 85% of them present only once. A note on this clone: Antigen: not known.

Findings and limits, study-wide: V- and J-gene trimming in TCR beta was tied to a missense DCLRE1C variant by an analysis performed later. The number of N-insertions in an Asian-associated ancestry cluster was reportedly below the roughly 620-donor mean in a later analysis. Later on, an analysis found that several of the most significant clusters appeared to be linked to common viral pathogens, which included parvovirus B19.

The receptor comes from a middle-aged man in good health and CMV-seropositive. The chain recombines TRBV15 with TRBJ1-2; D not certain. Sequenced material: PBMCs. CDR3 sequence: CATSRAGNYGYTF. The CDR3 DNA sequence: TGTGCCACCAGCAGAGCGGGGAACTATGGCTACACCTTC.